This TCR beta chain was recorded in a study of T cell responses to AZD1222 COVID-19 vaccine. Regarding the study as a whole: Baseline serology detected seropositivity in only a handful of AZD1222 recipients. There were mostly white British donors and more females than males, and clonal diversity was possibly underestimated. Repertoires were obtained only post-peak T cell response. Two AZD1222 doses significantly raised spike-specific TCR breadth and depth over controls.

This clone was detected only a few times. Its antigen remains unidentified. TCRdb's copy holds only in-frame clones and misses some; the assay was immunoSEQ multiplex PCR. Among 80,000 to 100,000 clones, approximately 83% were seen once, and the ten largest hold about 12%. CDR1 is SNHLY, CDR2 FYNNEI, per germline. J was trimmed by 2 bases and V by 11 bases; bases with no gene match: 5. The CDR3 is 13 amino acids. This sequence was found in an adult who received the AZD1222 COVID-19 vaccine. Source: peripheral blood, taken 28 days after the second AZD1222 dose. The chain carries TRBV2 and TRBJ2-3; 9 bases line up with TRBD2. CDR3 residues: CAGLAGDTDTQYF. The CDR3 DNA reads TGTGCCGGGTTAGCGGGAGACACAGATACGCAGTATTTT.